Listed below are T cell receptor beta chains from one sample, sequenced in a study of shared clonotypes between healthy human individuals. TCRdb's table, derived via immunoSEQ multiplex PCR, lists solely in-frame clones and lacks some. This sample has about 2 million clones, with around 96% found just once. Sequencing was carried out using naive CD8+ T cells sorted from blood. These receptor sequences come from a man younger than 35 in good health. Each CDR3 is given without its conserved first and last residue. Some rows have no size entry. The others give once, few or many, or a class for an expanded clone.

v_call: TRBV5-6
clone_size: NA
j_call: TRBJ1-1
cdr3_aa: ASSLPAQNTEAF

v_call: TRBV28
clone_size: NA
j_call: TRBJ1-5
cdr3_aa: ASSLLGGVEPQH

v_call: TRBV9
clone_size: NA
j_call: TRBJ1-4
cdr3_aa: ASSVGGNEKLF

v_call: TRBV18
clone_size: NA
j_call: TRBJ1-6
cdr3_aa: ASSLDGYSPLH

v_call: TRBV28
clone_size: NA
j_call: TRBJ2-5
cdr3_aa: ASSVSRGHEETQY

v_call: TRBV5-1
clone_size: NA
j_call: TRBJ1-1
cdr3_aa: ASSLTSSSNTEAF

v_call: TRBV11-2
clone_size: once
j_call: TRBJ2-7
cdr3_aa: ASSSHQGTYEQY

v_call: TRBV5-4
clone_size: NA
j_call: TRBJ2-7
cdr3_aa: ASSPGPPSLEQY

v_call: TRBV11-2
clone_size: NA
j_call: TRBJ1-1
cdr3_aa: ASSEQGEITEAF

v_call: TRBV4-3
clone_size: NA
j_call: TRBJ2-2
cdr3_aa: ASSQDWGSGSSPGELF

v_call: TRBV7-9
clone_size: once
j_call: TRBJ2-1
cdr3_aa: ASSLVAGAYNEQF

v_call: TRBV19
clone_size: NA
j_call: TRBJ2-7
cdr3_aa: ASSIGGSSYEQY

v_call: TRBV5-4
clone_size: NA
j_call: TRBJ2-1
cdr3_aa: ARRTRTCSYNEQF

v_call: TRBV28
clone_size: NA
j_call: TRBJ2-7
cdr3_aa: ASSFSGGNHEQY

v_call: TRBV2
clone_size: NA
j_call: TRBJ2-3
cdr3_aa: ASPRGSTDTQY

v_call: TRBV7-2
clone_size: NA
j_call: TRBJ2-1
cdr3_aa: ASSLEVASPNEQF

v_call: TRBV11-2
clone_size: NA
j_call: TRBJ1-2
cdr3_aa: ASSLVAVSGYGYT

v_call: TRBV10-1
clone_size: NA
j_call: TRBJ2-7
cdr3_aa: ASSASGSPYEQY

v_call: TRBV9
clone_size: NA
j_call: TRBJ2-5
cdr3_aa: ASSVGGGSDQY

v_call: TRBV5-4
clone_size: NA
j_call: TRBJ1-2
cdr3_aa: ASSGNRGNYGYT

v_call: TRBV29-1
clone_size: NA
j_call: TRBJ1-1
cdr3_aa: STRTGGAEAF

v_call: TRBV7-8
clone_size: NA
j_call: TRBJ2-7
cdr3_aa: ASSSNIAGEGYEQY

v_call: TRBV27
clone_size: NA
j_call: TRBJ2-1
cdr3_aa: ASGPSVVVNEQF

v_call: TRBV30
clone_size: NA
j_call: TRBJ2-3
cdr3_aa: AWSVGQFTDTQY

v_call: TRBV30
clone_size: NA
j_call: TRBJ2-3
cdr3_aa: AWSEGTDTQY

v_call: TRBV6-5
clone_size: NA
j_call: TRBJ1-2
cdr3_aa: ASSYSMADPGYGYT

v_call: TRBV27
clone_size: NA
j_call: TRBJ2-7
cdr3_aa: ASSSLGQSYEQY

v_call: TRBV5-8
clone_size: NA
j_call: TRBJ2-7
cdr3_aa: ASSGPYEQY

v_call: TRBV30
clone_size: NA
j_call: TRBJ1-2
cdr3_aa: AWWFYGEKGYGYT

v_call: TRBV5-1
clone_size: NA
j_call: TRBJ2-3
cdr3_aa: ASSPRTSGLGDTQY

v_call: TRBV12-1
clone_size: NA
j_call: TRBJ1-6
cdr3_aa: ASSFGLNWEGLGSPLH

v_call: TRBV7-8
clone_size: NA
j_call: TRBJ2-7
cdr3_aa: ASSTRLAGVAYEQY

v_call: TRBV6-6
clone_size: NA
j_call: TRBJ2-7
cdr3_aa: ASSYGTGASYEQY

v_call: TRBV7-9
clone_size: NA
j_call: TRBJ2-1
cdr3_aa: ASSLVVLAGADEQF

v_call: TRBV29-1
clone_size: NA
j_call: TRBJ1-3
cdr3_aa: SVEGGDAGNTIY

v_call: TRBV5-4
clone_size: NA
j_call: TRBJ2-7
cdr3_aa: ASSYGLGLEQY

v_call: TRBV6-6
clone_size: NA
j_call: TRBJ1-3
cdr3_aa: ASSSEATGLSTIY

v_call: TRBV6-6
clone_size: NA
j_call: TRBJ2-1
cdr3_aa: ASGPAGGTYNEQF

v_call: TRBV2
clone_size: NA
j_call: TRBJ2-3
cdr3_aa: ASSELIRGGDTQY